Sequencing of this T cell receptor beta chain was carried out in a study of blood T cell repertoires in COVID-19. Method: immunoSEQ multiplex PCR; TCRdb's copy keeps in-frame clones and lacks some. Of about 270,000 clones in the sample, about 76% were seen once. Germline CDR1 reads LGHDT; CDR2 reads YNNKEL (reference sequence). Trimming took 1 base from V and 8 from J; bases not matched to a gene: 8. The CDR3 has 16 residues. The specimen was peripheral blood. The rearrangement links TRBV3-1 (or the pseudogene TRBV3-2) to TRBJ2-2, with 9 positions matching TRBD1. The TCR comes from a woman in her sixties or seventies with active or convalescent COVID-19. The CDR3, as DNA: TGTGCCAGCAGCCAAGGGAGGACAGGGGCAAGTGGGGAGCTGTTTTTT. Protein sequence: CASSQGRTGASGELFF.